This T cell receptor (beta chain) originates from a study of blood T cell repertoires in COVID-19. CDR3 length equals 15 residues. Per the germline V gene, CDR1 is PRHDT and CDR2 is FYEKMQ (reference sequence). Only in-frame clones appear in the TCRdb table, and some are missing; sequencing was by immunoSEQ multiplex PCR. The repertoire includes roughly 180,000 clones, 82% of them detected once, and less than 20% sits in the top ten. A word on this clone: At one of its ends the junction is not consistent with the germline gene, which may arise from a read error.

V and J are TRBV13 and TRBJ1-3; tentatively, D is TRBD1 (5 bases). Sample: PBMCs or T cells enriched from blood (not recorded which). This receptor was obtained from a man aged 55 to 70 who had recovered from COVID-19. This chain's CDR3 is CASSLDRTSGNTIYF. The CDR3, as DNA: TGTGCCAGCAGCTTAGACAGGACCTCTGGGAACACCATATATTTT.